The rows below give T cell receptor beta chains drawn from one sample of a study of technical replicates of blood from a few donors. Generated by immunoSEQ multiplex PCR, the TCRdb table keeps only in-frame clones and is missing some. Altogether about 49,000 clones are present, about 93% being singletons, with the ten largest covering 3% to 4%. Material: PBMCs. The receptors were gathered from a human donor in good health. Some clones in this sample may be carry-over from other donors' samples. Both conserved end residues are part of each CDR3. D genes are given only for firm matches. Some rows have no size entry. The others give once, few or many, or a class for an expanded clone.

clone size	J gene	D gene	V gene	CDR3 protein	CDR3 DNA
once	TRBJ2-1	TRBD2	TRBV10-3	CAISESASGGPGNEQFF	TGTGCCATCAGTGAGTCTGCTAGCGGGGGACCAGGGAATGAGCAGTTCTTC
-	TRBJ1-2	-	TRBV5-1	CASTVSGGRGYTF	TGCGCCAGCACCGTGAGCGGGGGTCGTGGCTACACCTTC
-	TRBJ2-2	TRBD2	TRBV25-1	CASSPLLAGNTGELFF	TGTGCCAGCAGTCCCTTACTAGCGGGAAACACCGGGGAGCTGTTTTTT
-	TRBJ2-1	-	TRBV5-1	CASSLGPGAYNEQFF	TGCGCCAGCAGCCTCGGACCGGGAGCCTACAATGAGCAGTTCTTC
-	TRBJ2-1	TRBD2	TRBV5-4	CASSPGLAPWYEQFF	TGTGCCAGCAGCCCGGGACTAGCGCCCTGGTATGAGCAGTTCTTC
-	TRBJ2-2	TRBD2	TRBV14	CASSLGLVSTGELFF	TGTGCCAGCAGCCTAGGACTAGTTTCCACCGGGGAGCTGTTTTTT
-	TRBJ2-1	TRBD2	TRBV7-2	CASKRDYLYNEQFF	TGTGCCAGCAAACGGGACTACCTATACAATGAGCAGTTCTTC
-	TRBJ2-1	TRBD2	TRBV13	CASSSVTSGREISYNEQFF	TGTGCCAGCAGCTCCGTGACTAGCGGGAGGGAGATCTCCTACAATGAGCAGTTCTTC
-	TRBJ2-7	TRBD1	TRBV4-3	CASSQEPYRGEQYF	TGCGCCAGCAGCCAGGAACCCTACAGGGGCGAGCAGTACTTC
-	TRBJ1-1	-	TRBV5-5	CASSLNFVRVQGLGYTEAFF	TGTGCCAGCAGCTTGAATTTCGTTCGTGTGCAGGGGTTAGGGTACACTGAAGCTTTCTTT
-	TRBJ1-2	TRBD1	TRBV6-1	CASREGQGALIANYGYTF	TGTGCCAGCAGGGAAGGACAGGGGGCACTAATAGCTAACTATGGCTACACCTTC
-	TRBJ2-5	TRBD2	TRBV5-1	CASSLGRRLAGEETQYF	TGCGCCAGCAGCTTGGGGAGGCGACTAGCGGGGGAAGAGACCCAGTACTTC
few	TRBJ2-5	-	TRBV30	CAWRGAPGAQYF	TGTGCCTGGCGCGGGGCCCCCGGAGCCCAGTACTTC
-	TRBJ2-6	-	TRBV19	CASSIILTGGANVLTF	TGTGCCAGTAGTATAATCCTGACTGGTGGGGCCAACGTCCTGACTTTC
once	TRBJ1-1	TRBD1	TRBV13	CASSLRDNRGPTEAFF	TGTGCCAGCAGCTTAAGGGACAACAGGGGGCCCACTGAAGCTTTCTTT
-	TRBJ2-7	-	TRBV4-2	CASSQETGSSYEQYF	TGTGCCAGCAGCCAAGAAACCGGGAGCTCCTACGAGCAGTACTTC
-	TRBJ1-4	TRBD1	TRBV5-1	CASSQGQPEEKLFF	TGCGCCAGCAGCCAGGGACAGCCGGAGGAAAAACTGTTTTTT
-	TRBJ2-1	-	TRBV6-5	CASSYSTGGPRYEQFF	TGTGCCAGCAGTTACTCGACTGGAGGCCCGAGGTATGAGCAGTTCTTC
-	TRBJ2-2	-	TRBV18	CASSPAEANTGELFF	TGTGCCAGCTCACCAGCGGAGGCGAACACCGGGGAGCTGTTTTTT
-	TRBJ2-1	TRBD1	TRBV7-3	CASRPRQGSVEQFF	TGTGCCAGCAGACCAAGACAGGGTTCGGTTGAGCAGTTCTTC
-	TRBJ2-7	TRBD2	TRBV6-5	CASTERTSGRHEQYF	TGTGCCAGCACCGAGAGGACTAGCGGGAGACACGAGCAGTACTTC
-	TRBJ1-5	-	TRBV7-9	CASSLGYSNQPQHF	TGTGCCAGCAGTTTGGGCTATAGCAATCAGCCCCAGCATTTT
-	TRBJ2-7	-	TRBV30	CAWSVTAYEQYF	TGTGCCTGGAGTGTAACAGCCTACGAGCAGTACTTC
-	TRBJ2-7	-	TRBV5-1	CASSMGQFNDEQYF	TGCGCCAGCAGCATGGGACAATTCAACGACGAGCAGTACTTC
-	TRBJ1-2	-	TRBV6-5	CASTQGLTNGYTF	TGTGCCAGCACGCAGGGACTAACCAATGGCTACACCTTC
once	TRBJ1-1	-	TRBV29-1	CSVEDLPGAFF	TGCAGCGTTGAAGATCTACCCGGGGCTTTCTTT
-	TRBJ2-3	-	TRBV28	CASSYGAVSGTDTQYF	TGTGCCAGCAGTTATGGGGCCGTAAGCGGCACAGATACGCAGTATTTT
-	TRBJ2-7	-	TRBV19	CASKEGPGYEQYF	TGTGCCAGCAAAGAAGGCCCAGGCTACGAGCAGTACTTC